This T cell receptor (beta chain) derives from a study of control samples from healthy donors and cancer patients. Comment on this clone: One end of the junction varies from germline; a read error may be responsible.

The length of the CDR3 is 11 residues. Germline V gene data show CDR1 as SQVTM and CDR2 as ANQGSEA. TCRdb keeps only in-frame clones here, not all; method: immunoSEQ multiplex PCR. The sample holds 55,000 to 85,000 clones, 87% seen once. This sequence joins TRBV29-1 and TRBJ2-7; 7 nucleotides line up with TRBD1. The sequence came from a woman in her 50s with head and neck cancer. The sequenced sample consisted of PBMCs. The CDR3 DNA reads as TGCAGCGTTGAAGGATTCGGACAGGCCATCTTC. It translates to CSVEGFGQAIF.